This T cell receptor (beta chain) is from a study of cytomegalovirus exposure and HLA in healthy donors. The CDR3 spans 16 residues. CDR1 is MNHEY, CDR2 SVGAGI, per germline. The germline V and J ends were trimmed by 4 bases and 3 bases, with 16 bases remaining between them. Method: immunoSEQ multiplex PCR; TCRdb's copy keeps in-frame clones and lacks some. The sample lists 220,000 or so clones, just over 90% occurring once. The receptor's source is a woman between 18 and 30 years old in good health and CMV-seronegative. The source material was PBMCs. J is TRBJ1-5 and V is TRBV6-5; D not certain. DNA of the CDR3: TGTGCCAGCAGTTGGGATGGCGGGAGGGACAATCAGCCCCAGCATTTT. It specifies CASSWDGGRDNQPQHF.